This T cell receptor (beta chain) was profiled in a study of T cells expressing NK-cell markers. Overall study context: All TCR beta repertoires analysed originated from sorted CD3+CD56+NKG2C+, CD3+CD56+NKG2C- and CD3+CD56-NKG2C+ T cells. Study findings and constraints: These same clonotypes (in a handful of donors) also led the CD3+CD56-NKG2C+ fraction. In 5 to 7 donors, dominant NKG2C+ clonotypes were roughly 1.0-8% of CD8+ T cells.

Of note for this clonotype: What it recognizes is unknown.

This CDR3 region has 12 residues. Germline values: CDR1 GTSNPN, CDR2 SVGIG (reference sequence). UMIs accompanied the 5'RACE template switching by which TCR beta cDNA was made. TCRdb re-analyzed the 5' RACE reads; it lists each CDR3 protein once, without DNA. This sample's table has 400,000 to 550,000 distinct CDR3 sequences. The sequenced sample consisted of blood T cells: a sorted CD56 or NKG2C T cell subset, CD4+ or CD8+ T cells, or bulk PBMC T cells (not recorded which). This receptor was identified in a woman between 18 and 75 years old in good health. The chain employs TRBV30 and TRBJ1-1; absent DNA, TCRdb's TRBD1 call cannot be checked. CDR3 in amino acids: CAWSSQGLEAFF.